Listed here are 10 T cell receptor beta chains from one sample, sequenced in a study of cytomegalovirus exposure and HLA in healthy donors. Use of 60 Vbeta and 13 Jbeta primers characterized the PCR. The table came from immunoSEQ multiplex PCR; TCRdb's copy has only in-frame clones and leaves some out. Among some 150,000 clones listed, 72% were seen once. The sequenced sample consisted of PBMCs. The receptors originated from a man in his forties or fifties in good health and CMV-seronegative.

The gene calls are TRBV13 and TRBJ2-3; weak D call: TRBD1 (5 bases). V lost 0 bases and J lost 5, with 6 bases in between. Germline CDR1 and CDR2: PRHDT and FYEKMQ (reference sequence). This CDR3 is 13 amino acids long. CDR3 amino acids: CASSLGGLDTQYF. CDR3 bases: TGTGCCAGCAGCTTAGGGGGGCTAGATACGCAGTATTTT.

The chain employs TRBV18 and TRBJ2-2, with 8 bases lining up with TRBD2. The ends lost 4 bases at V and 7 bases at J; junction bases unmatched: 11. CDR1 is KGHSH and CDR2 is LQKENI in the germline V gene. The length of the CDR3 is 16 residues. The CDR3 DNA reads as TGTGCCAGCTCACTAGCAAGCGGGAGAGGGATCGGGGAGCTGTTTTTT. It yields the protein CASSLASGRGIGELFF. The full variable domain, rest sourced from reference TRBV18 and TRBJ2-2, is NAGVMQNPRHLVRRRGQEARLRCSPMKGHSHVYWYRQLPEEGLKFMVYLQKENIIDESGMPKERFSAEFPKEGPSILRIQQVVRGDSAAYFCASSLASGRGIGELFFGEGSRLTVL.

The CDR3 here is CAISESDRGPGELFF. The CDR3 bases are TGTGCCATCAGTGAGTCTGACAGGGGACCCGGGGAGCTGTTTTTT. The J gene is TRBJ2-2, the V gene TRBV10-3, with 8 bases aligning to TRBD1. Germline V lookup: CDR1 ENHRY, CDR2 SYGVKD. The length of the CDR3 is 15 residues. V was clipped by 0 bases and J by 6 bases; unmatched bases: 3.

V gene TRBV4-3 combines with J gene TRBJ1-2; TRBD1 matches 7 bases. This CDR3 is built from 14 residues. From germline, CDR1 is LGHNA and CDR2 YSLEER. V lost 4 bases and J lost 3; bases outside the gene matches: 5. For the CDR3, the DNA is TGCGCCAGCAGCCCCAGGGGACAGCACTATGGCTACACCTTC. The encoded protein is CASSPRGQHYGYTF.

This clone has more than one count but fewer than ten. The J gene is TRBJ1-6, the V gene TRBV7-3, with 7 bases matching TRBD1. The junction had 13 bases not matched to a gene; V was cut back by 5 bases and J by 9 bases. This CDR3 spans 16 amino acids. Germline-derived CDR1 and CDR2 are SGHTA and FQGTGA. The CDR3 DNA reads as TGTGCCAGCAGCCCAGACGCACAGGGGCCCGGTTCACCCCTCCACTTT. It is translated as CASSPDAQGPGSPLHF.

This chain links TRBV28 with TRBJ2-7, with 8 bases aligning to TRBD2. The CDR3 is 12 amino acids. Trimming took 3 bases from V and 6 from J; bases not matched to a gene: 1. Germline values: CDR1 MDHEN, CDR2 SYDVKM. The CDR3 DNA sequence: TGTGCCAGCAGTTTGCTAGCGGGCGAGCAGTACTTC. It codes for CASSLLAGEQYF.

The chain carries TRBV7-6 and TRBJ2-3, with 7 positions matching TRBD2. V gave up 4 bases and J gave up 2 bases; unmatched junction bases: 9. The germline CDR1 and CDR2 sequences are SGHVS and FNYEAQ. The CDR3 spans 16 residues. The CDR3 protein is CASSSTSVLLTDTQYF. The CDR3 coding sequence is TGTGCCAGCAGCTCCACTAGCGTTCTCCTCACAGATACGCAGTATTTT.

This clone was observed a few times. The chain employs TRBV6-5 and TRBJ2-1, with a tentative D call TRBD2 (7 bases). Trimming left V 2 bases short and J 8 bases short, with 19 bases between. CDR3 length: 16 amino acids. CDR1 and CDR2 from the germline V gene are MNHEY and SVGAGI. The CDR3 spells CASSYRGEGRSDEQFF. CDR3 in DNA: TGTGCCAGCAGTTACAGGGGGGAGGGCCGTAGCGATGAGCAGTTCTTC.

For the CDR3, the DNA is TGTGCCAGCAGCTGGCGCGGGGGGAGCTCCTACGAGCAGTACTTC. Its translation is CASSWRGGSSYEQYF. The chain links TRBV13 to TRBJ2-7, with 8 bases that match TRBD2. Germline V gene sequence: CDR1 PRHDT, CDR2 FYEKMQ (reference sequence). The length of the CDR3 is 15 residues. The V segment lost 4 bases and the J segment 0 bases; nucleotides outside the gene matches: 5.

The rearrangement joins TRBV2 to TRBJ2-7, with D perhaps matching TRBD2 (5 bases). The CDR3 consists of 13 residues. Germline V gives CDR1 SNHLY, CDR2 FYNNEI. The V end lost 7 bases, the J end lost 3 bases, and 13 bases lay between the germline ends. Written as DNA, the CDR3 is TGTGCCAGCATATGGAGCGGTCGCTACGAGCAGTACTTC. It specifies CASIWSGRYEQYF.